This T cell receptor beta chain was profiled in a study of cytomegalovirus exposure and HLA in healthy donors. Overall study: T cells numbering about 179 million yielded more than 95 million unique TCR beta sequences in an earlier analysis.

About this clone itself: Its specificity is unknown.

The study's findings and limits: Common viral pathogens (according to a later analysis) appeared linked to several of the most significant clusters. Roughly uniform sequencing depth across donors was assumed, possibly incorrectly. Researchers reported that a few CMV-associated chains were confirmed in vitro as CMV antigen-specific.

Primers for the PCR totalled 60 Vbeta and 13 Jbeta. Clones were sequenced by immunoSEQ multiplex PCR, and TCRdb holds only the in-frame ones, with some missing. The sample includes tens of thousands of clones, about 66% of them seen just once. Sequencing was carried out using PBMCs. The sequence came from a man under 40 in good health and CMV-seronegative.

Here the CDR3 reads CSAHKGTGNTEAFF. DNA for the CDR3: TGCAGCGCTCACAAGGGGACTGGGAACACTGAAGCTTTCTTT. The chain employs TRBV29-1 and TRBJ1-1, with D maybe TRBD1 (5 bases). Germline assignment: CDR1 SQVTM and CDR2 ANQGSEA. CDR3 length: 14 amino acids. V gave up 7 bases and J gave up 1 base, with 16 bases separating them.